This T cell receptor (beta chain) comes out of a study of T cells in tuberculosis. For the study at large: The T cells targeted glucose monomycolate, a mycobacterial lipid, via CD1B.

Germline loops: CDR1 SGHAT, CDR2 FQNNGV. V shed 6 bases and J 6 bases; nucleotides not matched to a gene: 5. The CDR3 is made up of 14 amino acids. Assay used: immunoSEQ multiplex PCR; TCRdb lists only in-frame clones, some missing. In the table there are about 43,000 clones, roughly 94% of which are singletons. The chain joins TRBV11-2 to TRBJ2-7; 13 nucleotides agree with TRBD2. This clonotype was obtained from a donor aged 10-29 years with latent tuberculosis or without tuberculosis infection. Some clones in this sample may be carry-over from other donors' samples. The specimen was PBMCs. The chain's CDR3 is CASSGLAGESEQYF. In DNA, the CDR3 is TGTGCCAGCAGTGGACTAGCGGGAGAATCCGAGCAGTACTTC.